These 18 T cell receptor beta chains were sequenced from one sample in a study of T cells in localized non-small cell lung cancer. Here immunoSEQ multiplex PCR was the method, and the copy in TCRdb shows in-frame clones only, minus some. The sample shows 53,000 or so clones, 75% to 90% of them seen only once. The specimen was peripheral blood mononuclear cells, collected before any cancer treatment. These receptor sequences come from a man between 35 and 75 years old with stage III lung adenocarcinoma.

This clone was picked up one time. This chain links TRBV7-2 with TRBJ2-1; D is unclear. CDR1 is SGHTA and CDR2 is FQGNSA in the germline V gene. This CDR3 contains 12 residues. Trimming stripped 2 bases from V and 7 bases from J, with 6 bases between. Here the CDR3 reads CASSLIHNEQFF. In DNA form, the CDR3 reads TGTGCCAGCAGCTTAATTCATAATGAGCAGTTCTTC.

The V and J genes are TRBV5-6 and TRBJ1-2; D is unclear. The CDR3 loop spans 14 amino acids. Trimming shortened V by 0 bases and J by 8 bases, and 14 bases separated the two germline ends. CDR1 and CDR2 from the germline V gene are SGHDT and YYEEEE. CDR3 in amino acids: CASSLDPGGRGYTF. The CDR3 bases are TGTGCCAGCAGCTTGGATCCGGGAGGGAGGGGCTACACCTTC.

The gene calls are TRBV7-2 and TRBJ2-3, with TRBD2 identical over 8 bases. Germline CDR1 SGHTA, CDR2 FQGNSA. CDR3 length: 14 residues. With 5 bases clipped from V and 6 bases from J, the junction kept 7 bases outside the gene matches. This CDR3 is CASSHGGARDTQYF. The CDR3 region has the DNA TGTGCCAGCAGCCACGGGGGGGCCAGGGATACGCAGTATTTT.

This clone was picked up a small number of times. The CDR3 loop reads CASSAGENTEAFF. Here the CDR3 DNA reads TGTGCCAGCAGTGCCGGTGAGAACACTGAAGCTTTCTTT. This chain links TRBV6-5 with TRBJ1-1; D not resolved. Germline CDR1 is MNHEY and CDR2 is SVGAGI. V was trimmed by 5 bases and J by 1 base, leaving 8 bases between them. The CDR3 loop spans 13 amino acids.

The CDR3 DNA reads as TGTGCCAGTTCGACCTCGAAGGAGACCCAGTACTTC. Protein sequence: CASSTSKETQYF. The V gene is TRBV19, the J gene TRBJ2-5; D gene uncertain. V gave up 8 bases and J gave up 5 bases, with 12 bases separating them. Germline CDR1 reads LNHDA; CDR2 reads SQIVND (reference sequence). The CDR3 covers 12 residues. Using reference TRBV19 and TRBJ2-5 for the parts outside the CDR3, the full variable domain is DGGITQSPKYLFRKEGQNVTLSCEQNLNHDAMYWYRQDPGQGLRLIYYSQIVNDFQKGDIAEGYSVSREKKESFPLTVTSAQKNPTAFYLCASSTSKETQYFGPGTRLLVL.

The chain has TRBV6-5 and TRBJ1-5; D possibly corresponds to TRBD1 (6 bases). CDR3 length: 13 residues. CDR1 and CDR2 from the germline V gene are MNHEY and SVGAGI. Trimming took off 6 bases at V and 3 bases at J, with 9 bases between the two ends. CDR3: CASSHRDNQPQHF. The DNA of the CDR3 is TGTGCCAGCAGCCACAGGGACAATCAGCCCCAGCATTTT.

This clone was observed once. The genes are TRBV5-5 and TRBJ2-3; D assignment may be TRBD1 or TRBD2 (5 bases each). This CDR3 comprises 13 residues. From germline, CDR1 is SGHKS and CDR2 YYEKEE (reference sequence). Trimming took off 3 bases at V and 1 base at J, with 6 bases between the two ends. The chain's CDR3 is CASSWDGTDTQYF. The CDR3 nucleotides read TGTGCCAGCAGCTGGGACGGCACAGATACGCAGTATTTT.

DNA of the CDR3: TGTGCCAGCAGCTTAGGAGGGAACACTGAAGCTTTCTTT. Translation: CASSLGGNTEAFF. The gene calls are TRBV11-3 and TRBJ1-1; no definite D call. Trimming removed 1 base at V and 1 base at J, with 4 bases between. This CDR3 is 13 amino acids long. CDR1 is SGHNT and CDR2 is YENEEA in the germline V gene.

The table lists this clone with a few counts. The chain employs TRBV9 and TRBJ1-3; D is ambiguous. The CDR3 runs to 14 residues. The V end was cut by 4 bases, the J end by 4 bases, with 12 bases between. Germline V CDR1 and CDR2: SGDLS, YYNGEE. CDR3 region: CASSLKASGNTIYF. In nucleotides, the CDR3 is TGTGCCAGCAGCCTGAAAGCATCCGGAAACACCATATATTTT.

The chain joins TRBV29-1 to TRBJ2-7, with a possible D match to TRBD2 (5 bases). Germline V CDR1 and CDR2: SQVTM, ANQGSEA. The CDR3 totals 14 residues. V was trimmed by 4 bases and J by 1 base, leaving 14 bases between them. The CDR3: CSVVGGGYSYEQYF. The CDR3 DNA reads TGCAGCGTTGTAGGTGGCGGGTATTCCTACGAGCAGTACTTC.

The chain links TRBV5-6 to TRBJ1-5; no clear D. Germline CDR1 reads SGHDT; CDR2 reads YYEEEE. The CDR3 sequence is 14 residues long. V shed 1 base and J shed 3 bases, with 8 bases lying between them. CDR3 nucleotides: TGTGCCAGCAGCTTGTGGCTCCTCAATCAGCCCCAGCATTTT. This encodes CASSLWLLNQPQHF.

The chain recombines TRBV2 with TRBJ1-3, with D unresolved. Germline V gene data show CDR1 as SNHLY and CDR2 as FYNNEI. V lost 6 bases to trimming and J lost 4 bases, with 13 bases between them. The CDR3 is 14 amino acids. The chain's CDR3 is CASSPGDGGNTIYF. CDR3 coding DNA: TGTGCCAGCAGCCCCGGAGACGGAGGAAACACCATATATTTT.

The chain carries TRBV29-1 and TRBJ1-2; D is perhaps TRBD1 (5 bases). This CDR3 has 14 amino acids. Between the trimmed V and J ends, which lost 0 bases and 7 bases, there was a span of 15 bases. Per germline, CDR1 SQVTM and CDR2 ANQGSEA. CDR3 region: CSVEDLGTRGGYTF. In DNA, the CDR3 is TGCAGCGTTGAAGATCTCGGGACCCGTGGTGGCTACACCTTC.

This chain uses TRBV5-1 with TRBJ1-4; D unresolved. Germline V gives CDR1 SGHRS, CDR2 YFSETQ. Trimming took 5 bases from V and 0 from J, leaving 5 bases between them. There are 13 residues in the CDR3. CDR3 in amino acids: CASRTATNEKLFF. CDR3 DNA: TGCGCCAGCAGAACAGCAACTAATGAAAAACTGTTTTTT.

V gene TRBV14 combines with J gene TRBJ2-1; D is tentatively TRBD1 or TRBD2 (5 bases each). This CDR3 region has 16 residues. With 1 base removed from V and 12 bases from J, the gap between germline ends came to 22 bases. Germline V CDR1 and CDR2: SGHDN, FVKESK. CDR3 DNA: TGTGCCAGCAGCCAAGCGTCGGGGAACTCACCGAGGGGGCAGTTCTTC. Residues: CASSQASGNSPRGQFF.

This chain links TRBV11-3 with TRBJ2-3, with D possibly being TRBD1 (6 bases). Looked up from germline, CDR1 is SGHNT and CDR2 is YENEEA. This CDR3 spans 16 amino acids. Trimming pared 4 bases from V and 1 base from J, leaving 15 bases between. The CDR3 sequence is CASSSGQTPGTDTQYF. CDR3 in DNA: TGTGCCAGCAGCTCCGGACAGACCCCCGGCACAGATACGCAGTATTTT.

The rearrangement links TRBV29-1 to TRBJ2-3; D assignment may be TRBD1 or TRBD2 (6 bases each). The CDR3 covers 13 residues. In germline, CDR1 is SQVTM, CDR2 ANQGSEA. With 2 bases removed from V and 3 bases from J, the gap between germline ends came to 9 bases. The CDR3 loop reads CSVERGTTDTQYF. In DNA, the CDR3 is TGCAGCGTTGAACGCGGGACAACAGATACGCAGTATTTT.

The V gene is TRBV10-2, the J gene TRBJ1-2; tentatively, D is TRBD1 (5 bases). This CDR3 spans 15 amino acids. V was clipped by 4 bases and J by 4 bases, with 16 bases between them. CDR1 and CDR2 from the germline V gene are WSHSY and SAAADI. The CDR3 loop reads CASSARGGAGYGYTF. In nucleotides, the CDR3 is TGCGCCAGCAGTGCCAGAGGAGGGGCGGGCTATGGCTACACCTTC.